The clone carrying this TCR beta chain was detected many times. This sample is drawn from a study of T cells in Graves' hyperthyroidism and ophthalmopathy. Amplification targeted TCR beta CDR3 regions from RNA transcripts. The HTBI primer set drove a first-round RT-PCR of the TCR CDR3. TCRdb independently ran MiXCR on the multiplex PCR reads; one entry per CDR3 protein. In the table there are fewer than 350,000 distinct CDR3 sequences, around a fifth of which are singletons. Germline-derived CDR1 and CDR2 are SGHRS and YFSETQ. The CDR3 covers 15 residues. V was clipped by 1 base and J by 4 bases; unmatched bases: 5.

The V gene is TRBV5-1, the J gene TRBJ2-3; TRBD1 agrees at 8 bases. The sequence derives from a woman in her 50s with Graves' hyperthyroidism. What was sequenced was blood. As DNA, the CDR3 is TGCGCCAGCAGCTTGCGGGGACAGGCCGCAGATACGCAGTATTTT. Its translation: CASSLRGQAADTQYF.